This T cell receptor (beta chain) stems from a study of T cells in Graves' hyperthyroidism and ophthalmopathy. Study findings and constraints: Ophthalmopathy was identified by the model a median around 5.9 months ahead of onset. Appearing also in blood were most of the thyroid clonotypes expanded above 0.001.

The CDR3 regions of TCR beta were amplified from RNA transcripts. The HTBI primer set drove a first-round RT-PCR of the TCR CDR3. TCRdb re-called the multiplex PCR reads through MiXCR, storing one row per CDR3 protein. This table has some 380,000 distinct CDR3 sequences, approximately 15% appearing once. Any patient presenting with uncontrolled infection, other autoimmune disease, pregnancy or lactation was left out. Fresh peripheral blood, roughly 9.8 ml of it, supplied the PBMCs. The sample holds a few counts of this clonotype. Its matching antigen is unknown. The clonotype was recovered from a man aged 25 to 40 with Graves' hyperthyroidism that later progressed to Graves' ophthalmopathy. Sequenced input: blood.

The CDR3, as DNA: TGTGCCAGCTCACCTTTCGACATTACCGGGGAGCTGTTTTTT. Translating it yields CASSPFDITGELFF. V usage is TRBV18 and J usage is TRBJ2-2, with no clear D. The CDR3 is made up of 14 amino acids. V dropped 3 bases and J dropped 5 bases, with 10 bases sitting between them. Germline V gene data show CDR1 as KGHSH and CDR2 as LQKENI.